The present T cell receptor beta chain was sequenced within a study of cytotoxic CD8 clonotypes in ibrutinib-treated CLL. This clone showed up just once. Profiling relied on immunoSEQ multiplex PCR, and the TCRdb table lists in-frame clones only, not all of them. The sample contains 250,000 to 350,000 clones, around 77% of which appear only once. V lost 4 bases and J lost 2, with 8 bases in between. CDR1 is KGHSH and CDR2 is LQKENI in the germline V gene. The length of the CDR3 is 13 residues. This clonotype was sampled from a human donor with chronic lymphocytic leukemia. The material was PBMCs, obtained at disease progression, from a patient treated with ibrutinib. The chain recombines TRBV18 with TRBJ2-5; D gene unclear. The CDR3 nucleotides read TGTGCCAGCTCACAATCGCCACAAGAGACCCAGTACTTC. This sequence encodes CASSQSPQETQYF.